Below are 12 T cell receptor beta chains sequenced from a single sample in a study of CD8+ T cells in alopecia areata. Isolated RNA was reverse transcribed into cDNA used as the sequencing template. Measured with immunoSEQ multiplex PCR; TCRdb has only the in-frame clones, and not every one. The sample yields roughly 280,000 clones, 45% to 70% seen once. The treatment denotes: oral pan-JAK inhibitor, 5-10 mg twice daily. The material was CD4+ T cells sorted from blood, obtained around week 54, from a patient treated with tofacitinib. These receptors all stem from a human donor with alopecia areata.

This chain uses TRBV30 with TRBJ1-6; maybe TRBD1 (6 bases). The CDR3 extends over 14 amino acids. V lost 1 base and J 8 bases, leaving 12 bases between the germline ends. Germline V gene sequence: CDR1 GTSNPN, CDR2 SVGIG (reference sequence). In DNA, the CDR3 is TGTGCCTGGAGTGAACGGGACACCTATTCACCCCTCCACTTT. Translating gives CAWSERDTYSPLHF. The whole variable domain, remainder taken from reference TRBV30 and TRBJ1-6, is SQTIHQWPATLVQPVGSPLSLECTVEGTSNPNLYWYRQAAGRGLQLLFYSVGIGQISSEVPQNLSASRPQDRQFILSSKKLLLSDSGFYLCAWSERDTYSPLHFGNGTRLTVT.

The chain combines TRBV5-6 with TRBJ1-6; D possibly corresponds to TRBD1 (5 bases). Trimming shortened V by 0 bases and J by 0 bases, and 10 bases separated the two germline ends. CDR1 is SGHDT and CDR2 is YYEEEE in the germline V gene. The CDR3 is made up of 17 amino acids. The CDR3 is CASSLGSGFSYNSPLHF. DNA for the CDR3: TGTGCCAGCAGCTTGGGGTCAGGGTTCTCCTATAATTCACCCCTCCACTTT.

This chain uses TRBV6-1 with TRBJ2-7; no firm D call. This CDR3 has 13 amino acids. V was trimmed by 1 base and J by 7 bases, leaving 11 bases between them. Per germline, CDR1 MNHNS and CDR2 SASEGT. The CDR3 DNA follows: TGTGCCAGCAGTGAAGTGAGCAATCGGGAGCAGTACTTC. Its protein product is CASSEVSNREQYF.

The V and J genes are TRBV7-6 and TRBJ2-2; 7 bases fit TRBD2. The CDR3 is made up of 17 amino acids. J was trimmed by 1 base and V by 3 bases; bases with no gene match: 8. Germline V lookup: CDR1 SGHVS, CDR2 FNYEAQ. CDR3 in amino acids: CASSFVLAAGNTGELFF. The CDR3 region has the DNA TGTGCCAGCAGCTTTGTGCTAGCGGCCGGGAACACCGGGGAGCTGTTTTTT.

The gene calls are TRBV6-1 and TRBJ1-6, with D perhaps matching TRBD1 (5 bases). The germline CDR1 and CDR2 sequences are MNHNS and SASEGT. The CDR3 extends over 13 amino acids. Deletions cut 2 bases from V and 9 bases from J, with 8 bases between. In DNA, the CDR3 is TGTGCCAGCAGTGAATCAGGGCCTTCACCCCTCCACTTT. It encodes CASSESGPSPLHF.

The CDR3 sequence is CAAPGELFF. The CDR3 DNA follows: TGTGCCGCTCCCGGGGAGCTGTTTTTT. This chain links TRBV30 with TRBJ2-2, with D unclear. Between the trimmed V and J ends, which lost 8 bases and 6 bases, there was a span of 4 bases. The V gene's germline CDR1 is GTSNPN and CDR2 SVGIG (reference sequence). The CDR3 totals 9 residues.

The chain links TRBV27 to TRBJ1-5; D ambiguous. There are 13 residues in the CDR3. V was cut by 10 bases and J by 1 base, with 11 bases left in between. The V gene's germline CDR1 is MNHEY and CDR2 SMNVEV (reference sequence). The CDR3 sequence: CAIGTGSNQPQHF. CDR3 coding DNA: TGTGCCATCGGAACCGGGAGCAATCAGCCCCAGCATTTT.

The rearrangement links TRBV30 to TRBJ1-2, with D uncertain. The CDR3 covers 12 residues. Germline V gene lookup returns CDR1 GTSNPN and CDR2 SVGIG (reference sequence). V lost 6 bases and J lost 5, with 13 bases in between. The CDR3 coding sequence is TGTGCCTGCAGTTCGCAGGTATATGGCTACACCTTC. This gives the protein CACSSQVYGYTF.

Concerning this clone: Other DNA sequences of this sample code for an identical CDR3. The gene calls are TRBV5-1 and TRBJ2-1; weak D call: TRBD2 (6 bases). Germline lookup yields CDR1 SGHRS and CDR2 YFSETQ. CDR3 length: 15 amino acids. V was clipped by 1 base and J by 10 bases, with 18 bases between them. The CDR3 region is CASSLNGEVRGEQFF. The CDR3 nucleotides read TGCGCCAGCAGCTTGAACGGGGAGGTTCGGGGGGAGCAGTTCTTC.

The chain couples TRBV10-3 to TRBJ2-7, with D perhaps being TRBD1 or TRBD2 (5 bases each). The length of the CDR3 is 14 residues. Trimming removed 7 bases at V and 6 bases at J, with 19 bases between. In germline, CDR1 is ENHRY, CDR2 SYGVKD. The CDR3, as DNA: TGTGCCATCAATCAGGTTGGGGGTGGCGGCGAGCAGTACTTC. It specifies CAINQVGGGGEQYF.

A single count supports this clone. The V call is TRBV7-6, the J call TRBJ1-5, with D perhaps TRBD1 (5 bases). V was trimmed by 1 base and J by 3 bases, leaving 10 bases between them. Germline loops: CDR1 SGHVS, CDR2 FNYEAQ. CDR3 length: 15 residues. The CDR3 coding sequence is TGTGCCAGCAGCTTAGGGGGCAGCCCCAATCAGCCCCAGCATTTT. It encodes CASSLGGSPNQPQHF.

The chain uses TRBV5-1 and TRBJ2-7, with 11 nucleotides matching TRBD1. The germline V gene has CDR1 SGHRS and CDR2 YFSETQ. With 0 bases clipped from V and 6 bases from J, the junction kept 5 bases outside the gene matches. This CDR3 has 15 amino acids. The CDR3 DNA is TGCGCCAGCAGCTTGGCGAGGACAGGGGGCTCCGAGCAGTACTTC. Residues: CASSLARTGGSEQYF.